This TCR beta chain was documented in a study of OX40 agonist ivuxolimab in advanced cancers. Study-wide background: Antecedent anti-PD-1, anti-PD-L1 or anti-CTLA-4 therapy was permissible, with 40% having received some.

The assay was immunoSEQ multiplex PCR, and TCRdb's table has in-frame clones only and misses some. Here the sample spans 80,000 to 100,000 clones, 90% to 95% being singletons. Looked up from germline, CDR1 is MGHRA and CDR2 is YSYEKL. Unmatched junction bases numbered 7, after V lost 1 base and J lost 3 bases. The CDR3 is 17 residues long. The chain is built from TRBV4-1 and TRBJ2-7; 12 nucleotides align to TRBD2. Sequenced material: CD4+ or CD8+ T cells sorted from blood, taken in a trial of the OX40 agonist ivuxolimab. This sequence originates from an adult with an advanced solid tumor such as melanoma, head and neck, liver or kidney cancer. The CDR3 here is CASSQVFRTSGDYEQYF. The CDR3 DNA reads as TGCGCCAGCAGCCAAGTGTTTAGGACTAGCGGGGACTACGAGCAGTACTTC.